This T cell receptor (beta chain) is drawn from a study of blood T cell repertoires in COVID-19. Overall study: Researchers got acute and convalescent COVID-19 samples from the United States, Italy and Spain.

Residents of over 20 US areas, aged about 18 to 89 years, made up the participants. Participants' reported clinical history set cohort assignment. TCRdb's copy holds only in-frame clones and misses some; the assay was immunoSEQ multiplex PCR. The sample yields 130,000 to 150,000 clones, roughly 90% seen once. The receptor comes from a woman in her twenties or thirties with acute COVID-19. What was sequenced was PBMCs or T cells enriched from blood (not recorded which).

CDR3 protein: CASSLREGYEQYF. CDR3 nucleotides: TGCGCCAGCAGCTTGCGGGAGGGCTACGAGCAGTACTTC. The rearrangement links TRBV5-1 to TRBJ2-7; 8 bases line up with TRBD2. V shed 1 base, J shed 3 bases, and the junction held 0 bases outside the gene matches. CDR3 size: 13 residues. Germline lookup yields CDR1 SGHRS and CDR2 YFSETQ.